The source of this T cell receptor (beta chain) is a study of OX40 agonist ivuxolimab in advanced cancers. Study details: Patients treated during dose escalation were battling hepatocellular carcinoma, melanoma, renal cell or head and neck cancer. Prior anti-PD-1, anti-PD-L1 or anti-CTLA-4 therapy did not bar entry, and more than 35% had some. Study-level points and caveats: Within 6 weeks, CD4+ and CD8+ blood T cells expanded clonally at 0.1 to 3.0 mg/kg. Antigen specificity of clonally expanded peripheral T cells was not established.

In the case of this clone: The antigen is not known.

The protocol was immunoSEQ multiplex PCR, while the TCRdb copy is restricted to in-frame clones and leaves out a portion. This table has fewer than 100,000 clones, approximately 91% appearing once. Germline CDR1 and CDR2: GTSNPN and SVGIG (reference sequence). The ends lost 3 bases at V and 4 bases at J; junction bases unmatched: 11. The CDR3 spans 18 residues. The receptor was isolated from an adult with an advanced solid tumor such as melanoma, head and neck, liver or kidney cancer. V gene TRBV30 combines with J gene TRBJ2-3, with TRBD2 matching 15 bases. The sample here was CD4+ or CD8+ T cells sorted from blood, taken in a trial of the OX40 agonist ivuxolimab. Written as DNA, the CDR3 is TGTGCCTGGAGCCAAACCGGACTAGCGGGAGGGCGGTCAGATACGCAGTATTTT. It specifies CAWSQTGLAGGRSDTQYF.